This note documents a single T cell receptor (beta chain) sequence. Its antigen is not identified. This entry belongs to a study of shared clonotypes between healthy human individuals. J gave up 4 bases and V 0 bases, and 4 bases lay outside the gene matches. Germline CDR1 is SGDLS and CDR2 is YYNGEE. This CDR3 is built from 14 residues. Study-level findings and limits: The four-donor shared clonotypes exceeded non-shared clonotypes in generation probability, with non-shared ones scoring lower.

Over several immunoSEQ plates, each subset's genomic DNA was distributed in even portions. Here immunoSEQ multiplex PCR was the method, and the copy in TCRdb shows in-frame clones only, minus some. The sample yields about 1 million clones, approximately 68% seen once. V usage is TRBV9 and J usage is TRBJ2-7; 7 nucleotides line up with TRBD1. Sequenced material: memory CD4+ T cells sorted from blood. Subset noted: CD45RA-negative fraction. The receptor comes from a man between 18 and 29 years old in good health. The CDR3 here is CASSVGGQIYEQYF. CDR3 nucleotides: TGTGCCAGCAGCGTAGGGGGACAGATTTACGAGCAGTACTTC.